This T cell receptor beta chain came from a study of control samples from healthy donors and cancer patients. Only in-frame clones appear in the TCRdb table, and some are missing; sequencing was by immunoSEQ multiplex PCR. The data hold around 140,000 clones, with 80% to 95% observed a single time. Sequencing was carried out using blood. The TCR comes from a woman between 45 and 60 years old in good health.

DNA of the CDR3: TGTGCCAGCAGCCCGCAACTAGCGGGAGGCACGGATGAGCAGTTCTTC. As protein: CASSPQLAGGTDEQFF. V is TRBV4-2 and J is TRBJ2-1, with 12 positions matching TRBD2. J lost 8 bases, V lost 4 bases, and 9 bases had no gene match. This CDR3 contains 16 residues. The germline V gene encodes CDR1 LGHNA and CDR2 YNFKEQ.